A selection of T cell receptor beta chains follows, all from one sample in a study of T-cell memory formation after mild COVID-19. MiXCR, run by TCRdb on the 5' RACE reads, gives a single entry per CDR3 protein. The table shows more than 250,000 distinct CDR3 sequences, with approximately 19% occurring only once. The specimen sequenced was PBMCs or a T cell subset sorted from them (not recorded which). These receptors all stem from a man between 18 and 29 years old who had mild COVID-19 (a few samples of this study predate the infection). Cell type and time point are not known. Each CDR3 is given with its conserved first and last residue. A D gene is named only where the DNA matches it firmly. Rows may omit the clone size; those that give it use once, few, many or a size class.

J	V	D	size	DNA	CDR3
TRBJ2-3	TRBV12-3/TRBV12-4	TRBD2	-	TGTGCCAGCGGTCCGCGGGGGGTTACAGATACGCAGTATTTT	CASGPRGVTDTQYF
TRBJ1-6	TRBV6-4	-	-	TGTGCCAGCAAGAGACAGGCGGACTATAATTCACCCCTCCACTTT	CASKRQADYNSPLHF
TRBJ1-5	TRBV7-9	-	-	TGTGCCAGCAGCTTAGATTATGGGGGACAGCCCCAGCATTTT	CASSLDYGGQPQHF
TRBJ1-2	TRBV7-2	TRBD1	many	TGTGCCAGCAGCTCTCCCCTCGGAACAGGGGGCTATGGCTACACCTTC	CASSSPLGTGGYGYTF
TRBJ2-5	TRBV5-5	-	few	TGTGCCAGCAGGGGACGGCAAGAGACCCAGTACTTC	CASRGRQETQYF
TRBJ1-1	TRBV11-2	-	-	TGTGCCAGCAGCTTAGGGGTAGCGAACACTGAAGCTTTCTTT	CASSLGVANTEAFF
TRBJ2-6	TRBV28	-	few	TGTGCCAGCAGTCCGACCTGGTCTGGCGGGGCCAACGTCCTGACTTTC	CASSPTWSGGANVLTF
TRBJ2-7	TRBV12-3/TRBV12-4	TRBD1	-	TGTGCCAGCAGTTGGACAGGGGGACTCGGGTACGAGCAGTACTTC	CASSWTGGLGYEQYF
TRBJ2-3	TRBV30	-	-	TGTGCCTGGAGCAGCCCTAAGGGGTCAGATACGCAGTATTTT	CAWSSPKGSDTQYF
TRBJ2-3	TRBV5-1	-	-	TGCGCCAGCAGCTTGGGATCGGCAGGAGATACGCAGTATTTT	CASSLGSAGDTQYF
TRBJ1-6	TRBV20-1	-	-	TGCAGTGCGCGGGGCACAGGTTCACCCCTCCACTTT	CSARGTGSPLHF
TRBJ1-6	TRBV7-9	-	-	TGTGCCAGCAGCTTAGGGTTGGGAGTTAATTCACCCCTCCACTTT	CASSLGLGVNSPLHF
TRBJ1-4	TRBV5-1	-	few	TGCGCCAGCAGCCCCGATCCCCTTGGGGGTAGCGAAAAACTGTTTTTT	CASSPDPLGGSEKLFF
TRBJ2-1	TRBV5-1	TRBD2	-	TGCGCCAGCAGCTCGGGGGGGCCGAACAATGAGCAGTTCTTC	CASSSGGPNNEQFF
TRBJ2-7	TRBV6-5	-	few	TGTGCCAGCAGTTACGGAGGGGGACGTGAGCAGTACTTC	CASSYGGGREQYF
TRBJ2-6	TRBV12-3/TRBV12-4	TRBD1	-	TGTGCCAGCAGTTCGGGCCCGGGACAGGCTCTATCGGGTGCTTCTGGGGCCAACGTCCTGACTTTC	CASSSGPGQALSGASGANVLTF
TRBJ1-5	TRBV12-3/TRBV12-4	-	-	TGTGCCAGCAGTTTAGCGCCAGGGCACAATAGCAATCAGCCCCAGCATTTT	CASSLAPGHNSNQPQHF
TRBJ1-1	TRBV11-2	-	-	TGTGCCAGCAGCTTAGATCTCGGCAGGGTAGTCACTGAAGCTTTCTTT	CASSLDLGRVVTEAFF
TRBJ2-2	TRBV4-3	-	few	TGCGCCAGCAGCCAAGATTCGGGGACGAACACCGGGGAGCTGTTTTTT	CASSQDSGTNTGELFF
TRBJ2-3	TRBV2	-	-	TGTGCCAGCAAGGCAGATACGCAGTATTTT	CASKADTQYF
TRBJ1-5	TRBV4-2	TRBD1	many	TGTGCCAGCAGCTCACAGGGGGCTAGCAATCAGCCCCAGCATTTT	CASSSQGASNQPQHF
TRBJ1-1	TRBV7-2	-	-	TGTGCCAGCAGCCGCGGACAGAACAGAATGAACACTGAAGCTTTCTTT	CASSRGQNRMNTEAFF
TRBJ1-3	TRBV4-1	-	-	TGCGCCAGCAGCCAGGGGACCTTAAGCTCTGGAAACACCATATATTTT	CASSQGTLSSGNTIYF
TRBJ1-1	TRBV4-3	-	-	TGCGCCAGCAGCCCAATCCACTTGGGAATGAACACTGAAGCTTTCTTT	CASSPIHLGMNTEAFF
TRBJ2-4	TRBV19	-	-	TGTGCCAGTAGTACTCCCCCGGGATTGGGTGCCAAAAACATTCAGTACTTC	CASSTPPGLGAKNIQYF
TRBJ1-5	TRBV5-6	-	-	TGTGCCAGCAGCTTGGGCGCCTTCTATAGCAATCAGCCCCAGCATTTT	CASSLGAFYSNQPQHF
TRBJ1-5	TRBV6-5	-	-	TGTGCCAGCAGTTACTCGTATCCCGATAGCAATCAGCCCCAGCATTTT	CASSYSYPDSNQPQHF
TRBJ1-4	TRBV18	-	-	TGTGCCAGCTCAATGGGACTCCCCGGTAATGAAAAACTGTTTTTT	CASSMGLPGNEKLFF
TRBJ2-5	TRBV4-1	-	-	TGCGCCAGCAGCCGCCTTACGGGGCAAGAGACCCAGTACTTC	CASSRLTGQETQYF